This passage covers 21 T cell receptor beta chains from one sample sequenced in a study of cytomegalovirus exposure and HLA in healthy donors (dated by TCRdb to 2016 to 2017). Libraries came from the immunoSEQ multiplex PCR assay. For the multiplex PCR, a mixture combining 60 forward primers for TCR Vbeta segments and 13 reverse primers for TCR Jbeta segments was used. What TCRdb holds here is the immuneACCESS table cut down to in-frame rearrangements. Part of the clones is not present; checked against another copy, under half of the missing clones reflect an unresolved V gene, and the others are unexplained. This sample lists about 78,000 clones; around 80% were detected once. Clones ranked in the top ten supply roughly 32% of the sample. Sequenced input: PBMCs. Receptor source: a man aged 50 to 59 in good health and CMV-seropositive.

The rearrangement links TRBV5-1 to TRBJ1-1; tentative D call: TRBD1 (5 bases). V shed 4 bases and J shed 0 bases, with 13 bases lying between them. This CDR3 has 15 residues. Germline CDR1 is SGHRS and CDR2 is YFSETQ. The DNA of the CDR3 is TGCGCCAGCAGCACCGAGGGGACTGTGAACACTGAAGCTTTCTTT. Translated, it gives CASSTEGTVNTEAFF.

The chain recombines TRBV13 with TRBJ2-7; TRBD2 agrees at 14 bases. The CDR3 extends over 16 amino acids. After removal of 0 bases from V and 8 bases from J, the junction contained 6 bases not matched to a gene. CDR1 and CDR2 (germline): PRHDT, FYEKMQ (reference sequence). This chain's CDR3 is CASSLGGTSGSLKQYF. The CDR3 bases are TGTGCCAGCAGCTTAGGAGGGACTAGCGGGAGTTTAAAGCAGTACTTC.

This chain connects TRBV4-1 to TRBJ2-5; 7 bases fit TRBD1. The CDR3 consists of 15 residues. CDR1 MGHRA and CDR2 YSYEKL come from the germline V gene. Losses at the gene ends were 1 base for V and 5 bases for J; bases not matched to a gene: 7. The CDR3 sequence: CASSQGDRDAETQYF. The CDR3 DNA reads TGCGCCAGCAGCCAAGGTGACAGGGACGCGGAGACCCAGTACTTC.

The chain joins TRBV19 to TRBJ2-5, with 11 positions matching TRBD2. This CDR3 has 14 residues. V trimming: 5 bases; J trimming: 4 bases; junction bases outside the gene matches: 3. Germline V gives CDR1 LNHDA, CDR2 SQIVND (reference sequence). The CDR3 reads CASSVTSGTETQYF. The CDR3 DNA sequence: TGTGCCAGTAGTGTGACTAGCGGGACAGAGACCCAGTACTTC.

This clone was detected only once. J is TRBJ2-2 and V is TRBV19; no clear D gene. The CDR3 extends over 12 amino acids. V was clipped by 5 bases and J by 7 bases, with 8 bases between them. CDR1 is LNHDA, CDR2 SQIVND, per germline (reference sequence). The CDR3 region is CASSEQNGELFF. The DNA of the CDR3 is TGTGCCAGTAGTGAACAGAACGGGGAGCTGTTTTTT. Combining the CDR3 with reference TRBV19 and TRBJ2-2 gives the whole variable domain DGGITQSPKYLFRKEGQNVTLSCEQNLNHDAMYWYRQDPGQGLRLIYYSQIVNDFQKGDIAEGYSVSREKKESFPLTVTSAQKNPTAFYLCASSEQNGELFFGEGSRLTVL.

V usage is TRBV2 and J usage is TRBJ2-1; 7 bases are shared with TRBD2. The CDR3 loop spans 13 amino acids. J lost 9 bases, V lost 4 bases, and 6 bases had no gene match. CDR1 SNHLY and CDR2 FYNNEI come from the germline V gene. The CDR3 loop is CASSGEGGAEQFF. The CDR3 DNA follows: TGTGCCAGCAGTGGAGAGGGAGGGGCTGAGCAGTTCTTC.

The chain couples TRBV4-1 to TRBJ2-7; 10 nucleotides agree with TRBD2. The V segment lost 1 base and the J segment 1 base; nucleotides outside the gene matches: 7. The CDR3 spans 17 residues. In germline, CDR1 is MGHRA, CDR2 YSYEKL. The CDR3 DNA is TGCGCCAGCAGCCAAGGAGGGGCTAGCGGGAGTTCCTACGAGCAGTACTTC. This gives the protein CASSQGGASGSSYEQYF.

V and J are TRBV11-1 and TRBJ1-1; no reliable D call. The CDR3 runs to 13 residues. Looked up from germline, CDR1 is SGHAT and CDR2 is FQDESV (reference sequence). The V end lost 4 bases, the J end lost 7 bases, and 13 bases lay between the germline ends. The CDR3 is CASSSQALIEAFF. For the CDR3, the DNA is TGTGCCAGCAGCTCCCAGGCATTAATTGAAGCTTTCTTT.

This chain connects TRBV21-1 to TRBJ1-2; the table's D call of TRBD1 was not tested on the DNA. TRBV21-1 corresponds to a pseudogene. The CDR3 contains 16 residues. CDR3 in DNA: TGTGCCAGCAGTCGAAACCCTGACAGTTTAGGGTATGGCTACACCTTC. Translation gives CASSRNPDSLGYGYTF.

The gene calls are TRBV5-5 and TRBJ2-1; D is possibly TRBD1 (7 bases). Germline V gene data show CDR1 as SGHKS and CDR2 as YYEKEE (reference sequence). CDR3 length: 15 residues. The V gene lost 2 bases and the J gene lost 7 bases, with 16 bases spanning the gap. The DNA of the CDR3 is TGTGCCAGCAGCTTATGGGAACAGGGGAGGAATGAGCAGTTCTTC. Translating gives CASSLWEQGRNEQFF.

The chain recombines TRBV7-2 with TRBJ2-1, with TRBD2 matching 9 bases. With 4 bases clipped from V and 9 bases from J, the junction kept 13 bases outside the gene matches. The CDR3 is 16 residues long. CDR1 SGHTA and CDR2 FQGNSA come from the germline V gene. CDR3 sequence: CASSSVLAGNLAEQFF. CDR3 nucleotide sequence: TGTGCCAGCAGCTCCGTCCTAGCGGGAAACCTCGCTGAGCAGTTCTTC.

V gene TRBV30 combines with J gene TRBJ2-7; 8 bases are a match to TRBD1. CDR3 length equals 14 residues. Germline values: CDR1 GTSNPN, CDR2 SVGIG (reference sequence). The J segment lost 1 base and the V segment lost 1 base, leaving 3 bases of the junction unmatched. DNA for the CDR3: TGTGCCTGGAGTGCCACAGGGGGATCCTACGAGCAGTACTTC. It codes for CAWSATGGSYEQYF.

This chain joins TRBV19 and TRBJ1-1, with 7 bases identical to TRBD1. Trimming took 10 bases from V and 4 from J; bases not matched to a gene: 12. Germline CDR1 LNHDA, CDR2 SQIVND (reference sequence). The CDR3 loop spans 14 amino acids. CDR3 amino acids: CATSEQGLATEAFF. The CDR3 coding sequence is TGTGCCACTAGCGAACAGGGGCTCGCCACTGAAGCTTTCTTT.

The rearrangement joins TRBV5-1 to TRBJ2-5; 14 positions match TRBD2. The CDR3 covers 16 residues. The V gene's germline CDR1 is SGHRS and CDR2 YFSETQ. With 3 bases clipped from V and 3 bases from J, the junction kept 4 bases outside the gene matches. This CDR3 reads CASSSLGLAGEETQYF. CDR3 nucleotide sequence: TGCGCCAGCAGCTCATTGGGACTAGCGGGAGAAGAGACCCAGTACTTC. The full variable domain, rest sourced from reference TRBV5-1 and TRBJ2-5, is KAGVTQTPRYLIKTRGQQVTLSCSPISGHRSVSWYQQTPGQGLQFLFEYFSETQRNKGNFPGRFSGRQFSNSRSEMNVSTLELGDSALYLCASSSLGLAGEETQYFGPGTRLLVL.

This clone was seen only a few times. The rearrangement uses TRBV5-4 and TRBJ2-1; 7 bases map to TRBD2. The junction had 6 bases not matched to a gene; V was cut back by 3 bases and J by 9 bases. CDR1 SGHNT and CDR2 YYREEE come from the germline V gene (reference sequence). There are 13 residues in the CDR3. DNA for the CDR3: TGTGCCAGCAGCTACGGGGGGAAAGGTGAGCAGTTCTTC. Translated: CASSYGGKGEQFF. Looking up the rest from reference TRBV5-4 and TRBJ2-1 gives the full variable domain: ETGVTQSPTHLIKTRGQQVTLRCSSQSGHNTVSWYQQALGQGPQFIFQYYREEENGRGNFPPRFSGLQFPNYSSELNVNALELDDSALYLCASSYGGKGEQFFGPGTRLTVL.

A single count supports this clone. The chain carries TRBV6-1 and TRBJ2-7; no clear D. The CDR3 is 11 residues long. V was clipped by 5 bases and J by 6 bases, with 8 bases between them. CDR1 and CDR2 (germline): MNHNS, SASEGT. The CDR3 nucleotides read TGTGCCAGCAGTTACATTCTCGAGCAGTACTTC. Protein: CASSYILEQYF.

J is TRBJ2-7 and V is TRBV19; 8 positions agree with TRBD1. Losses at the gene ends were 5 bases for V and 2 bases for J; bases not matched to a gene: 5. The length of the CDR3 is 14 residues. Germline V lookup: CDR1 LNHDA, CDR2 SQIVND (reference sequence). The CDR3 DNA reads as TGTGCCAGTAGTCGAACAGGGGGAACCTACGAGCAGTACTTC. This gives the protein CASSRTGGTYEQYF.

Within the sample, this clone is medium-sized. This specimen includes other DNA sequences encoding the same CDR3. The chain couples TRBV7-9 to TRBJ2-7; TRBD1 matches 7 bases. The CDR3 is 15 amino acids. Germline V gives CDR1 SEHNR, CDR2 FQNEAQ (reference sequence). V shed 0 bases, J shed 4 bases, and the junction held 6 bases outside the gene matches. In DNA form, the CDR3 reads TGTGCCAGCAGCTTAGCGGCAGGGGGTACTTACGAGCAGTACTTC. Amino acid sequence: CASSLAAGGTYEQYF.

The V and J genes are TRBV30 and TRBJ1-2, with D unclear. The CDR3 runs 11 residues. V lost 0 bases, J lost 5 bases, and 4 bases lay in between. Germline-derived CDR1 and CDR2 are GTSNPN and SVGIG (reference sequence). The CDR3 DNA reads TGTGCCTGGAGTGTTCGTTATGGCTACACCTTC. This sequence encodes CAWSVRYGYTF.

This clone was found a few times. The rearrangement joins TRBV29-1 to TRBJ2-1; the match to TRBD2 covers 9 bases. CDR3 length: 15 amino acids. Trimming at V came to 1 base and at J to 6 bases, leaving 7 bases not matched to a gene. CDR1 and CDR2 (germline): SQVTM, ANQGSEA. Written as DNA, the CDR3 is TGCAGCGTTGAAGTAATAGCGGGAGTGGCCAATGAGCAGTTCTTC. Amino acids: CSVEVIAGVANEQFF.

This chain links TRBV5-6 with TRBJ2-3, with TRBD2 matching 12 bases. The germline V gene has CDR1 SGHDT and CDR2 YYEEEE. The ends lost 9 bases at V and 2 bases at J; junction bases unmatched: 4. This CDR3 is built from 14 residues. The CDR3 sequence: CATGLAGITDTQYF. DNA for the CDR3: TGTGCCACAGGACTAGCGGGGATCACAGATACGCAGTATTTT.